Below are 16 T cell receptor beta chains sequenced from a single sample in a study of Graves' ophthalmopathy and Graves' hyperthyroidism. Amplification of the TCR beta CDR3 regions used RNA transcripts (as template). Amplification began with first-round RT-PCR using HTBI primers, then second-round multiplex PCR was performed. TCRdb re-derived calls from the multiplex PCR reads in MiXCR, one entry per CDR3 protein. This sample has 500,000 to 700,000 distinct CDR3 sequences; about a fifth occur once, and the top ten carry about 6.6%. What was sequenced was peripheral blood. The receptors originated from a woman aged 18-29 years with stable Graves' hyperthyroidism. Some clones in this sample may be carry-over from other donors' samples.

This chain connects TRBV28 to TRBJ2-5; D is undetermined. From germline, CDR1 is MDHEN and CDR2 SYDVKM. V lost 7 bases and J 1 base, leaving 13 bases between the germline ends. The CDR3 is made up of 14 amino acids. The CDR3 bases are TGTGCCAGCACTCGAGGCCCAGGCCAAGAGACCCAGTACTTC. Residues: CASTRGPGQETQYF.

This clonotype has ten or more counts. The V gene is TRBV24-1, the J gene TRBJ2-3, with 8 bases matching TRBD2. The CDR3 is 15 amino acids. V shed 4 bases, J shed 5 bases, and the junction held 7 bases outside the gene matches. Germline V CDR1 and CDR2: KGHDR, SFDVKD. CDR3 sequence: CATSDPAGVGDTQYF. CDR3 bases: TGTGCCACCAGTGACCCAGCGGGAGTGGGAGATACGCAGTATTTT.

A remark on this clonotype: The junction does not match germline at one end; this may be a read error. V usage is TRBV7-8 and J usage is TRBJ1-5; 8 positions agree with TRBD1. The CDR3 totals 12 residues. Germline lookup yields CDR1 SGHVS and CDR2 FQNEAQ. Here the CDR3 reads CASSLGVGQDPF. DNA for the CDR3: TGTGCCAGCAGCTTGGGGGTGGGACAGGACCCGTTT.

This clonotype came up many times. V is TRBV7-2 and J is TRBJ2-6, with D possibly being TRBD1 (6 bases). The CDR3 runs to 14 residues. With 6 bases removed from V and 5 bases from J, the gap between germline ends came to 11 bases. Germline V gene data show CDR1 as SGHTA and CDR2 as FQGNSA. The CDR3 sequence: CASSRDNRANVLTF. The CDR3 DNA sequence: TGTGCCAGCAGTAGGGACAACAGGGCCAACGTCCTGACTTTC.

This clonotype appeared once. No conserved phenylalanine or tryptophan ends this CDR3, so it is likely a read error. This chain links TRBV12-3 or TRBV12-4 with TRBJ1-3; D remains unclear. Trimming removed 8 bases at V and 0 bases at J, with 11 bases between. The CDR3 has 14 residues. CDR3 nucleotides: TGTGCCAGCTCCCTATACATCTCTGGAAACACCATATATGTT. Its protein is CASSLYISGNTIYV.

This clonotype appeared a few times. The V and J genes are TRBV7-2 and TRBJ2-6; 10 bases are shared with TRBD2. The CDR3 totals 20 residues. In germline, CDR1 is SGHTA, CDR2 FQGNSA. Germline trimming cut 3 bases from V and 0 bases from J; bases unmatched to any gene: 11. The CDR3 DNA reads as TGTGCCAGCAGCTTCGGACGAGTAGCGGGGGGAATCTCTGGGGCCAACGTCCTGACTTTC. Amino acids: CASSFGRVAGGISGANVLTF.

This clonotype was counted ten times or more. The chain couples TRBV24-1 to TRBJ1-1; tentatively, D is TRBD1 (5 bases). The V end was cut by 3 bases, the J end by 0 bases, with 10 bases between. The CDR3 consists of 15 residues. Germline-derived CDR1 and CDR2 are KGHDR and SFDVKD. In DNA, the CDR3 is TGTGCCACCAGTGATGGACAATCCATGAACACTGAAGCTTTCTTT. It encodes CATSDGQSMNTEAFF.

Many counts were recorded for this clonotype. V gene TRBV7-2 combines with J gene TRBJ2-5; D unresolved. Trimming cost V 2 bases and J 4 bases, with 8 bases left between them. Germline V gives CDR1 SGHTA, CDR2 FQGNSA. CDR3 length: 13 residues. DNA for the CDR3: TGTGCCAGCAGCTTAAATCCCAGAGAGACCCAGTACTTC. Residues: CASSLNPRETQYF.

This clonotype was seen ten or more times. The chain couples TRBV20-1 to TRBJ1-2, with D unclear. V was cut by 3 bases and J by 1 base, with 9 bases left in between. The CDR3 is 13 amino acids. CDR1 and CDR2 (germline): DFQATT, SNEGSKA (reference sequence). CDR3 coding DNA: TGCAGTGCTAGCCAACAGTTTAACTATGGCTACACCTTC. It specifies CSASQQFNYGYTF.

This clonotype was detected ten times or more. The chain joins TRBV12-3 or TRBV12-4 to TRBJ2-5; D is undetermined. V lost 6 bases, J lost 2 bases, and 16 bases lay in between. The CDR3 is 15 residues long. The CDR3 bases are TGTGCCAGCAGCACAAAAAAGACCGGGCAAGAGACCCAGTACTTC. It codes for CASSTKKTGQETQYF.

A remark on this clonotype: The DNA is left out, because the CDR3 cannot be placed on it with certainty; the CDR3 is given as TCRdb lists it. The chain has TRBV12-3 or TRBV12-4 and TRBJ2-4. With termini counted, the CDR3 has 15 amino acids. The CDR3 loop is CASSFLAGAKNIQYF.

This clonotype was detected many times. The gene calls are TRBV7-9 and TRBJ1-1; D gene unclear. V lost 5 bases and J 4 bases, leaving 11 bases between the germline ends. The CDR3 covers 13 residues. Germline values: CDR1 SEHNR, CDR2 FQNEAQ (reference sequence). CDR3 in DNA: TGTGCCAGCAGCACGGACCTTACCACTGAAGCTTTCTTT. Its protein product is CASSTDLTTEAFF.

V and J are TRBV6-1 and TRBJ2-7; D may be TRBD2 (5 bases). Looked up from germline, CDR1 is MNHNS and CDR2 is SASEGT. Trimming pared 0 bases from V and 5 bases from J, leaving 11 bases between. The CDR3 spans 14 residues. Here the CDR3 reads CASSEALERNEQYF. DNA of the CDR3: TGTGCCAGCAGTGAAGCTTTAGAGCGGAACGAGCAGTACTTC.

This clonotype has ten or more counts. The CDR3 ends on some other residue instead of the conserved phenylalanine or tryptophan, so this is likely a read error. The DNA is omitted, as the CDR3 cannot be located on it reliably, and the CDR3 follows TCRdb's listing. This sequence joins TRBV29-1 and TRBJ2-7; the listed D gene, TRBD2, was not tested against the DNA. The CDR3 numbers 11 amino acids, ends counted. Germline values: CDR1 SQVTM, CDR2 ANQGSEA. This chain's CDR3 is CSVEDREGLLY.

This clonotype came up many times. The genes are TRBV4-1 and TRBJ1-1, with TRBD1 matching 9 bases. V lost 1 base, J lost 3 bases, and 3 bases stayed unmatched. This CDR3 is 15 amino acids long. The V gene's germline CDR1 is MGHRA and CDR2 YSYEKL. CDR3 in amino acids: CASSQARTGDTEAFF. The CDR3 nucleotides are TGCGCCAGCAGCCAAGCCAGGACAGGGGACACTGAAGCTTTCTTT.

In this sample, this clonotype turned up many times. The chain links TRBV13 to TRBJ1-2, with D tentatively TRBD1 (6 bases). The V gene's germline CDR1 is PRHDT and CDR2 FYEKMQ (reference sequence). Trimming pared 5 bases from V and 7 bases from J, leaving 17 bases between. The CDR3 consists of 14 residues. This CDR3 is CASSRTDRKSGYTF. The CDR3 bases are TGTGCCAGCAGCCGAACCGACAGGAAGAGTGGCTACACCTTC.